The TCR beta chain described here comes from a study of siplizumab effects on memory and regulatory T cells. Generated by immunoSEQ multiplex PCR, the TCRdb table keeps only in-frame clones and is missing some. The repertoire holds about 100,000 clones, with roughly nine tenths as singletons. A remark on this clone: Its antigen remains unidentified.

Study-level results: Major contributors to the alloresponse seemed to be naive T cells, which also appeared more diverse than memory cells. On average, under 75% of mappable alloreactive CD4+ clones were Treg-derived under siplizumab, against about 25% in controls. Proliferating clones, CD4+ or CD8+, lacked an assignable naive or memory phenotype in roughly 80-95% of cases.

The sequenced material came from Tregs sorted from blood. This TCR was sampled from a human donor in good health.

The CDR3 protein is CASKGTTLSYNEQFF. As DNA, the CDR3 is TGTGCCAGCAAGGGGACTACACTATCCTACAATGAGCAGTTCTTC. The genes are TRBV2 and TRBJ2-1, with 7 bases that match TRBD2. The V gene end was trimmed by 7 bases and the J gene end by 1 base; junction bases not matched to a gene: 7. Germline CDR1 and CDR2: SNHLY and FYNNEI. The CDR3 sequence is 15 residues long.